This TCR beta chain was profiled in a study of cytomegalovirus exposure and HLA in healthy donors. Study in general: Unique TCRs numbering roughly 80 million, obtained from HLA-typed donors, made up an early data release. Regarding the study as a whole: In a later analysis, across HLA loci, associated TCR counts were highest for DRB1, lowest for HLA-C. When a later analysis was performed, an Asian-associated ancestry cluster reportedly had fewer N-insertions than the approximately 680-donor mean. Most of the TCR beta V segments (in an earlier analysis) were productive either about 87% or about 30% of the time.

The PCR was carried out with 60 Vbeta primers and 13 Jbeta primers. Only in-frame clones appear in the TCRdb table, and some are missing; sequencing was by immunoSEQ multiplex PCR. The sample's table shows almost 40,000 clones. This CDR3 is built from 13 residues. The V end was cut by 3 bases, the J end by 2 bases, with 7 bases between. Germline lookup yields CDR1 KGHSH and CDR2 LQKENI. About this clone: Its antigen is as yet unknown.

The receptor was derived from a woman aged 25 to 39 in good health and CMV-seropositive. The chain combines TRBV18 with TRBJ1-1; D gene unclear. Material: PBMCs. The CDR3: CASSPIQNTEAFF. The CDR3 coding sequence is TGTGCCAGCTCACCCATCCAAAACACTGAAGCTTTCTTT.